This passage covers 9 T cell receptor beta chains from one sample sequenced in a study of blood T cell repertoires in COVID-19. The method was immunoSEQ multiplex PCR; TCRdb's version includes in-frame clones alone and lacks a portion of them. This table holds roughly 140,000 clones, roughly 90% found once. The sequenced material came from peripheral blood. The source is a human donor in a cohort sampled during active COVID-19.

The chain links TRBV5-5 to TRBJ2-1; TRBD2 agrees at 9 bases. This CDR3 comprises 17 residues. Per germline, CDR1 SGHKS and CDR2 YYEKEE (reference sequence). J was trimmed by 2 bases and V by 4 bases; bases with no gene match: 10. The CDR3 DNA reads as TGTGCCAGCAGCCTCTACCCCCTAGCGGGAACCTACAATGAGCAGTTCTTC. It encodes CASSLYPLAGTYNEQFF.

The chain joins TRBV7-3 to TRBJ2-5, with a tentative D call TRBD1 (5 bases). This CDR3 has 13 amino acids. V was clipped by 2 bases and J by 3 bases, with 7 bases between them. Germline CDR1 SGHTA, CDR2 FQGTGA. The CDR3 DNA reads TGTGCCAGCAGCTTAGGGGCAAAAGAGACCCAGTACTTC. Its translation: CASSLGAKETQYF.

The CDR3 is CASMGGDRGLYEPQHF. The CDR3 bases are TGTGCCAGTATGGGGGGTGACAGGGGGCTCTATGAGCCCCAGCATTTT. J is TRBJ1-5 and V is TRBV19, with 10 bases identical to TRBD1. The CDR3 is 16 amino acids. V gave up 7 bases and J gave up 8 bases; unmatched junction bases: 14. The germline gives CDR1 LNHDA, CDR2 SQIVND (reference sequence).

The CDR3 DNA follows: TGTGCCAGCAGTGAATGGGGGGTTCGGAACGAGCAGTACTTC. This gives the protein CASSEWGVRNEQYF. This chain joins TRBV6-1 and TRBJ2-7, with D tentatively TRBD2 (6 bases). The length of the CDR3 is 14 residues. Trimming stripped 2 bases from V and 5 bases from J, with 13 bases between. The germline V gene encodes CDR1 MNHNS and CDR2 SASEGT.

This CDR3 reads CAWTTGDYGYTF. The DNA for the CDR3 is TGTGCCTGGACAACAGGAGACTATGGCTACACCTTC. This chain joins TRBV30 and TRBJ1-2; possibly TRBD1 for D (5 bases). V gave up 4 bases and J gave up 3 bases, with 9 bases separating them. The CDR3 consists of 12 residues. The germline CDR1 and CDR2 sequences are GTSNPN and SVGIG (reference sequence).

The chain recombines TRBV2 with TRBJ1-2, with a weak D call TRBD1 (6 bases). The CDR3 spans 15 residues. With 1 base removed from V and 4 bases from J, the gap between germline ends came to 13 bases. Germline V gives CDR1 SNHLY, CDR2 FYNNEI. The CDR3 loop reads CASSEGQQGFYGYTF. CDR3 nucleotide sequence: TGTGCCAGCAGTGAAGGGCAGCAGGGGTTCTATGGCTACACCTTC.

The chain is built from TRBV7-9 and TRBJ1-1, with TRBD1 matching 7 bases. The CDR3 covers 18 residues. After removal of 4 bases from V and 1 base from J, the junction contained 15 bases not matched to a gene. The germline CDR1 and CDR2 sequences are SEHNR and FQNEAQ (reference sequence). The CDR3 DNA reads as TGTGCCAGCAGCTCCCCTCCCCGACAGGGCGGTCGGAACACTGAAGCTTTCTTT. Its protein is CASSSPPRQGGRNTEAFF.

CDR3 sequence reads: CASSLATGGAEKLFF. In nucleotides, the CDR3 is TGTGCCAGCAGCTTAGCGACAGGGGGTGCTGAAAAACTGTTTTTT. The chain uses TRBV11-3 and TRBJ1-4; 9 nucleotides agree with TRBD1. Germline-derived CDR1 and CDR2 are SGHNT and YENEEA. This CDR3 is 15 amino acids long. The J segment lost 7 bases and the V segment lost 1 base, leaving 4 bases of the junction unmatched.

The chain combines TRBV15 with TRBJ1-4, with D unclear. The ends were cut back, 0 bases at V and 6 bases at J, with 8 bases in the middle. Germline-derived CDR1 and CDR2 are LNHNV and YYDKDF (reference sequence). The CDR3 is made up of 14 amino acids. In DNA, the CDR3 is TGTGCCACCAGCAGAGAGACAATTGATGAAAAACTGTTTTTT. Amino acid sequence: CATSRETIDEKLFF. The full variable domain, in which reference TRBV15 and TRBJ1-4 provide the parts outside the CDR3, is DAMVIQNPRYQVTQFGKPVTLSCSQTLNHNVMYWYQQKSSQAPKLLFHYYDKDFNNEADTPDNFQSRRPNTSFCFLDIRSPGLGDTAMYLCATSRETIDEKLFFGSGTQLSVL.